This TCR beta chain was identified during a study of human T cells and chemical hapten exposure. The study, taken as a whole, reports: Among TCRs, those above 1 in 1000 frequency were unaffected by DPC sensitization.

CDR1 and CDR2 from the germline V gene are DFQATT and SNEGSKA (reference sequence). The V and J ends lost 5 bases and 0 bases respectively, with 8 bases between them. The CDR3 contains 13 residues. This clonotype appeared a few times. Its antigen is still unknown. Individual cDNA molecules in this library carried unique molecular identifiers. TCRdb fed the reads into MiXCR, producing one record per CDR3 protein. Among about 120,000 distinct CDR3 sequences listed, 6.5% to 10% were seen once. Researchers extracted total RNA from unfractionated whole blood. The chain recombines TRBV20-1 with TRBJ1-5; D remains ambiguous. This TCR was recovered from a human donor in good health. Some clones in this sample may be carry-over from other donors' samples. Sequenced sample: whole blood. CDR3 sequence reads: CSALSNSNQPQHF. The CDR3 DNA follows: TGCAGTGCTCTCAGTAATAGCAATCAGCCCCAGCATTTT.